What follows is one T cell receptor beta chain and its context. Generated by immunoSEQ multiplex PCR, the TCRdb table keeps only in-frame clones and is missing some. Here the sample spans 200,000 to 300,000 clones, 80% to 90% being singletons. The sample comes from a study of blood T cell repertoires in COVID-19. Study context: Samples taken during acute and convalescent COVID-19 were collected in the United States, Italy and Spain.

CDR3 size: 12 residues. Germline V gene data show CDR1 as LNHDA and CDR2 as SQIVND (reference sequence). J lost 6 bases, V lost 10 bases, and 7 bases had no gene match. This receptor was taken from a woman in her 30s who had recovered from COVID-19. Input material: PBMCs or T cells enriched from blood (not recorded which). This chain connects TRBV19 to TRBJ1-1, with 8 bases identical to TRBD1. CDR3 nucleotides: TGTGCCATCGGACAGGGAGGACCTGAAGCTTTCTTT. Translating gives CAIGQGGPEAFF.